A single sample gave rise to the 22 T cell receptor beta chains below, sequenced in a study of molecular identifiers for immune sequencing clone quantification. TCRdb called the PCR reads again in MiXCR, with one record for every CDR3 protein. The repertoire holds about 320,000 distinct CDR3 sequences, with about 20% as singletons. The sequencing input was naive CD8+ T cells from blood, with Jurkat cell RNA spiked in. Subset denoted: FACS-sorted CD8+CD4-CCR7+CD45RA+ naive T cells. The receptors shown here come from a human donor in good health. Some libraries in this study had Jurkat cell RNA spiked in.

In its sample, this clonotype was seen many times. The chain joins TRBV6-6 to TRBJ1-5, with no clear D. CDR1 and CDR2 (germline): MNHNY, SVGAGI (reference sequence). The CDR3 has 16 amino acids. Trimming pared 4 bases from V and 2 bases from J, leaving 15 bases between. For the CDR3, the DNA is TGTGCCAGCAGTTGGGGTCAGGCAGGCGGCAATCAGCCCCAGCATTTT. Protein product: CASSWGQAGGNQPQHF.

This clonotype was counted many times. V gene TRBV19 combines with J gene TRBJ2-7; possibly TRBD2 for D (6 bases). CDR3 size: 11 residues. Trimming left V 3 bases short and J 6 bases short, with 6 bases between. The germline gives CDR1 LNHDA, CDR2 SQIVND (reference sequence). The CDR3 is CASSIGGEQYF. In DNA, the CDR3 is TGTGCCAGTAGTATCGGGGGCGAGCAGTACTTC.

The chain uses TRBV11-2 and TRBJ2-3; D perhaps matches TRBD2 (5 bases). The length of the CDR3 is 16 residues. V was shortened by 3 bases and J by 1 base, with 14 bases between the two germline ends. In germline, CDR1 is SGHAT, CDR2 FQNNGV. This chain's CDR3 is CASSFGRAARTDTQYF. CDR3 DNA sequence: TGTGCCAGCAGCTTCGGTCGAGCGGCCCGCACAGATACGCAGTATTTT.

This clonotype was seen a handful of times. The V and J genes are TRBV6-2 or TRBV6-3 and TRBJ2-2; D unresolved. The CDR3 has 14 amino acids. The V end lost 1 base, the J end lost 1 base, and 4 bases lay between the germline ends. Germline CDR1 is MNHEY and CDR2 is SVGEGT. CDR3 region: CASSYWLNTGELFF. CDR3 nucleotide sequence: TGTGCCAGCAGTTACTGGCTGAACACCGGGGAGCTGTTTTTT.

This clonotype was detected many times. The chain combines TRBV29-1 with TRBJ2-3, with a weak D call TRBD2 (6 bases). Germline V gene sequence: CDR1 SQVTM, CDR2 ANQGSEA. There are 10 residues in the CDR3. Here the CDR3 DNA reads TGCAGTGGAGGGGCAGATACGCAGTATTTT. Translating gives CSGGADTQYF.

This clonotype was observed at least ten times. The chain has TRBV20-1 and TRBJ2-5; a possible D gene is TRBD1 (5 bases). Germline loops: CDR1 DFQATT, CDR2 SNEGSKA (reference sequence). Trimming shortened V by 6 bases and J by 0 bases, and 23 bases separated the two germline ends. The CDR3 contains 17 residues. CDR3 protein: CSAPIPTGPSYQETQYF. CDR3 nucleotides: TGCAGTGCCCCGATACCTACAGGCCCATCCTACCAAGAGACCCAGTACTTC.

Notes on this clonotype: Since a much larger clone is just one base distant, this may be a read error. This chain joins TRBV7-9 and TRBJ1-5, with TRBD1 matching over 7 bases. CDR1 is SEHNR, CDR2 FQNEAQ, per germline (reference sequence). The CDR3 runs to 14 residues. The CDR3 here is CVSTTGVGNQPQHF. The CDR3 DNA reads TGTGTCAGCACTACAGGGGTCGGCAATCAGCCCCAGCATTTT. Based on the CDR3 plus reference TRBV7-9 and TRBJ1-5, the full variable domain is DTGVSQNPRHKITKRGQNVTFRCDPISEHNRLYWYRQTLGQGPEFLTYFQNEAQLEKSRLLSDRFSAERPKGSFSTLEIQRTEQGDSAMYLCVSTTGVGNQPQHFGDGTRLSIL.

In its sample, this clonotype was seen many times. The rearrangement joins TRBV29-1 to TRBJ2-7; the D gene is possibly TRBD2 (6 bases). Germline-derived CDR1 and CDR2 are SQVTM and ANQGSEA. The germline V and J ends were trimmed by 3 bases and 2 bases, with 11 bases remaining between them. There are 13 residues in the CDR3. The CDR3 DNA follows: TGCAGCGTTGACGGTCCGGGAGCCTACGAGCAGTACTTC. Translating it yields CSVDGPGAYEQYF.

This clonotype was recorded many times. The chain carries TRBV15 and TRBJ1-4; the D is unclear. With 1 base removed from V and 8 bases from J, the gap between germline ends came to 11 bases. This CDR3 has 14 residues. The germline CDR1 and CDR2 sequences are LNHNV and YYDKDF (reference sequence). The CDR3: CATSRAVGSEKLFF. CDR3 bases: TGTGCCACCAGCAGAGCGGTAGGGAGCGAAAAACTGTTTTTT.

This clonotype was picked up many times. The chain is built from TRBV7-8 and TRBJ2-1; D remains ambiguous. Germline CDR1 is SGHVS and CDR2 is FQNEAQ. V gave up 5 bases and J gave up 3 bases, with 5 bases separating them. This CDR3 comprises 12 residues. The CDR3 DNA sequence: TGTGCCAGCAGCCCCAACTACAATGAGCAGTTCTTC. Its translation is CASSPNYNEQFF.

CDR3 nucleotides: TGTGCCAGCAGCTTTGGGACTAAACCCAACACAGATACGCAGTATTTT. This gives the protein CASSFGTKPNTDTQYF. The chain has TRBV13 and TRBJ2-3; the match to TRBD2 covers 7 bases. CDR1 and CDR2 from the germline V gene are PRHDT and FYEKMQ (reference sequence). The CDR3 is 16 amino acids. V gave up 3 bases and J gave up 2 bases; unmatched junction bases: 8.

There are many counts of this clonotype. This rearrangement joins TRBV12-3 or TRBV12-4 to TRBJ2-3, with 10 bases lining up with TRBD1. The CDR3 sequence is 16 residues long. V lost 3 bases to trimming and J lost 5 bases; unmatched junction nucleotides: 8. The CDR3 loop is CASSFFDRGRRDTQYF. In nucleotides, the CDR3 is TGTGCCAGCAGTTTTTTCGACAGGGGGCGTCGAGATACGCAGTATTTT.

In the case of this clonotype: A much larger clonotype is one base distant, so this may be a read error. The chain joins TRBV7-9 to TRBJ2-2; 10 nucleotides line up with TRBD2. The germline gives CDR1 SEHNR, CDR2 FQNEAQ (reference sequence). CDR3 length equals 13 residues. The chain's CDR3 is CASGLAITGEPFF. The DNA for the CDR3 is TGTGCATCGGGACTAGCGATAACCGGGGAGCCGTTTTTT.

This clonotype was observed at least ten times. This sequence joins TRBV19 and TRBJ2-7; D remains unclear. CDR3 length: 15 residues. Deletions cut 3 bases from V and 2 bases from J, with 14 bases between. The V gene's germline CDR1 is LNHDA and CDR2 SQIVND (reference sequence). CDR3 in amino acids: CASSISPRATYEQYF. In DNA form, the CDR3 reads TGTGCCAGTAGTATCTCCCCGAGAGCCACCTACGAGCAGTACTTC.

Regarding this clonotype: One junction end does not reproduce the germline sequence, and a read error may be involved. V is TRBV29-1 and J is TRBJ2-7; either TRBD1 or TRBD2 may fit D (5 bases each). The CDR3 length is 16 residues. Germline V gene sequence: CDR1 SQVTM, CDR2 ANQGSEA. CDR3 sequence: CSVEVVGRSTTYERYF. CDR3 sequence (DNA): TGCAGCGTTGAAGTCGTGGGACGGTCCACCACCTACGAGCGGTACTTC.

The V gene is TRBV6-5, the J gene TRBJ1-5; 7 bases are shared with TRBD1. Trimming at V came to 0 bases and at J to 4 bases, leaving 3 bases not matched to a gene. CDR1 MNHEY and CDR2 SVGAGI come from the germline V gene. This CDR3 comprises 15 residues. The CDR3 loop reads CASSYSGTANQPQHF. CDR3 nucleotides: TGTGCCAGCAGTTACTCGGGGACAGCAAATCAGCCCCAGCATTTT.

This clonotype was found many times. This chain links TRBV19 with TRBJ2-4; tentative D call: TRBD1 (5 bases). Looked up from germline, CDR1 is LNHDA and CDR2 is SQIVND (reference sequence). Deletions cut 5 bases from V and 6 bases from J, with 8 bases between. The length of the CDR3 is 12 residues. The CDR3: CASSVQGNIQYF. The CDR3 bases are TGTGCCAGTAGTGTCCAGGGAAACATTCAGTACTTC.

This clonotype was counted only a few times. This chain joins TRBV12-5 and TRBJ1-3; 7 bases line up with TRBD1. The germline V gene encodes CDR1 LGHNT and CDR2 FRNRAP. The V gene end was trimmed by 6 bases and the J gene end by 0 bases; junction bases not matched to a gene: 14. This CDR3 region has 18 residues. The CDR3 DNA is TGTGCTAGTGGCCCTAACCCTGGGACAGCCTTCTCTGGAAACACCATATATTTT. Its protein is CASGPNPGTAFSGNTIYF.

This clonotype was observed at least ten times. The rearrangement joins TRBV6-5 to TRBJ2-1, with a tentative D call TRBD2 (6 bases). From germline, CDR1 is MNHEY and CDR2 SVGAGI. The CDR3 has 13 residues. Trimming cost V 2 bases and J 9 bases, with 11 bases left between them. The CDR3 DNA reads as TGTGCCAGCAGTTACGCATTAGCGGTTGAGCAGTTCTTC. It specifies CASSYALAVEQFF.

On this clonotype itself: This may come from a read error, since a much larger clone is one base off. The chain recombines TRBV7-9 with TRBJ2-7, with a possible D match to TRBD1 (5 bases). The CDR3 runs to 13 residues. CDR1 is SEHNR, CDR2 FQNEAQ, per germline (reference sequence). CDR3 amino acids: CASSSDMSYVQYF. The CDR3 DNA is TGTGCCAGCAGCTCGGACATGAGCTACGTGCAGTACTTC.

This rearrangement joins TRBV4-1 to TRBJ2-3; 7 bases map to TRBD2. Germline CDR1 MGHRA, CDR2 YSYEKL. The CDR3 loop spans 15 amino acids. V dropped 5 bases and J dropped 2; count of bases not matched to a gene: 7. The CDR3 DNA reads TGCGCCAGCAGCTCGACTAGCTCGATCACAGATACGCAGTATTTT. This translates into CASSSTSSITDTQYF.

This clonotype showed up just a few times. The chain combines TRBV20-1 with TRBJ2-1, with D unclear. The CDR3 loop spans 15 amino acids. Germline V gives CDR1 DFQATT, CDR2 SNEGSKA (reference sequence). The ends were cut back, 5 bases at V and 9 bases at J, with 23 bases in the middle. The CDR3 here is CSARPLSGRPGEQFF. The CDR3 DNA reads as TGCAGTGCTCGCCCACTATCCGGAAGGCCGGGTGAGCAGTTCTTC.